This T cell receptor beta chain was recovered during a study of T cell responses to AZD1222 COVID-19 vaccine. The assay was immunoSEQ multiplex PCR, and TCRdb's table has in-frame clones only and misses some. The profile shows some 150,000 clones, roughly 80% of them singletons. There are 15 residues in the CDR3. Germline CDR1 GTSNPN, CDR2 SVGIG (reference sequence). V gave up 4 bases and J gave up 1 base, with 11 bases separating them. V and J are TRBV30 and TRBJ1-6; D possibly corresponds to TRBD1 (6 bases). The receptor was isolated from an adult in good health. The specimen comprised peripheral blood, sampled on day 0 of MenACWY control vaccination. The CDR3 region has the DNA TGTGCCTGGAAACCACAGGGTTCCTATAATTCACCCCTCCACTTT. Its protein is CAWKPQGSYNSPLHF.